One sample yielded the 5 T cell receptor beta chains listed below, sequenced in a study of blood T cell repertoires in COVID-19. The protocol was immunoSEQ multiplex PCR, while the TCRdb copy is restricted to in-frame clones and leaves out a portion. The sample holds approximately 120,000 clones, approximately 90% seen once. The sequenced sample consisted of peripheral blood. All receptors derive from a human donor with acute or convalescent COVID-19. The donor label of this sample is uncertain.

CDR3 sequence (DNA): TGTGCCAGCAGTTACTCGATATCTCGACAGCTCTTTAGCTCCTACGAGCAGTACTTC. Protein product: CASSYSISRQLFSSYEQYF. The chain is built from TRBV6-2 or TRBV6-3 and TRBJ2-7, with D tentatively TRBD1 (5 bases). Looked up from germline, CDR1 is MNHEY and CDR2 is SVGEGT. The V and J ends lost 0 bases and 0 bases respectively, with 21 bases between them. The CDR3 has 19 residues.

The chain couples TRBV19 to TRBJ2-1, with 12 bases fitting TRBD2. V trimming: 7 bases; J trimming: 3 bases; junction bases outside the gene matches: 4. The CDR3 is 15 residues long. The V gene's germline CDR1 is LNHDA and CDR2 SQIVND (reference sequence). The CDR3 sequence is CASTPTSGSYNEQFF. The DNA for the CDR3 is TGTGCCAGTACCCCGACTAGCGGGAGCTACAATGAGCAGTTCTTC.

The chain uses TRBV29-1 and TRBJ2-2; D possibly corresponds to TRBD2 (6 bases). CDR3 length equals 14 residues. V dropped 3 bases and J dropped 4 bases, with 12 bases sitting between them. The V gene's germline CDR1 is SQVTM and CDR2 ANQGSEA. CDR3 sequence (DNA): TGCAGCGTTGAGCGGGGCGTAGGCACCGGGGAGCTGTTTTTT. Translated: CSVERGVGTGELFF.

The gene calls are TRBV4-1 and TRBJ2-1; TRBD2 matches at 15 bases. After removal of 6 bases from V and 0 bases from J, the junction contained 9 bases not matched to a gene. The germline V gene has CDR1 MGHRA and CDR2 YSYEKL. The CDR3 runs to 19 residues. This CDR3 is CASRPGLAGGPVSYNEQFF. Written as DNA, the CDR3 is TGCGCCAGCAGACCTGGACTAGCGGGAGGGCCGGTCTCCTACAATGAGCAGTTCTTC.

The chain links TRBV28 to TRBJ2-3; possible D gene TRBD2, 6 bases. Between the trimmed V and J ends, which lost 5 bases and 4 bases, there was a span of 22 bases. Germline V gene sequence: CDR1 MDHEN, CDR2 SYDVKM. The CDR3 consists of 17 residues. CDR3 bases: TGTGCCAGCAGTACCCGGGACTCGCCCCACGATGCAGATACGCAGTATTTT. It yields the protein CASSTRDSPHDADTQYF.